These T cell receptor beta chains were read from a single sample in a study of blood T cell repertoires in COVID-19. Clones were read by immunoSEQ multiplex PCR, and TCRdb kept only the in-frame ones, dropping some. The sample shows 190,000 or so clones, 86% of them seen only once. Sequencing was carried out using peripheral blood. All receptors come from a woman aged 65 to 85 with acute or convalescent COVID-19. The CDR3 runs from the conserved cysteine through the conserved F or W. The D gene is left open where the match is weak. Expanded clones get a size class; other rows say once, few or many, or leave the size out.

D gene	V gene	J gene	clone size	CDR3 protein	CDR3 DNA
NA	TRBV15	TRBJ1-4	NA	CATSREVGGRGEKLFF	TGTGCCACCAGCAGAGAGGTGGGGGGAAGAGGTGAAAAACTGTTTTTT
NA	TRBV28	TRBJ2-2	NA	CASRSAGELFF	TGTGCCAGCAGGTCCGCCGGGGAGCTGTTTTTT
NA	TRBV19	TRBJ1-5	NA	CASSMGGQPQHF	TGTGCCAGTAGTATGGGGGGTCAGCCCCAGCATTTT
NA	TRBV19	TRBJ1-4	NA	CASAGGTANEKLFF	TGTGCCAGTGCGGGCGGGACGGCTAATGAAAAACTGTTTTTT
NA	TRBV3-1/TRBV3-2	TRBJ1-1	NA	CASSQDGTPNTEAFF	TGTGCCAGCAGCCAAGACGGGACACCTAACACTGAAGCTTTCTTT
NA	TRBV6-1	TRBJ1-4	NA	CASSDREGDEKLFF	TGTGCCAGCAGTGACAGGGAGGGAGATGAAAAACTGTTTTTT
TRBD1	TRBV5-1	TRBJ2-1	NA	CASSLSSGTGDYNEQFF	TGCGCCAGCAGCCTTTCATCCGGGACAGGGGACTACAATGAGCAGTTCTTC
NA	TRBV7-2	TRBJ1-4	NA	CASSLELAVINEKLFF	TGTGCCAGCAGCTTAGAATTGGCCGTCATTAATGAAAAACTGTTTTTT
TRBD2	TRBV18	TRBJ2-7	NA	CASSPTSGVEQYF	TGTGCCAGCTCACCAACGAGCGGGGTCGAGCAGTACTTC
NA	TRBV18	TRBJ1-2	few	CASSPRGDLPYGYTF	TGTGCCAGCTCACCAAGGGGCGACCTACCCTATGGCTACACCTTC
NA	TRBV10-1	TRBJ1-2	NA	CASSPGRDYGYTF	TGCGCCAGCTCTCCGGGGAGAGACTATGGCTACACCTTC
NA	TRBV7-9	TRBJ1-1	few	CASSLSEAFF	TGTGCCAGCAGCCTCAGTGAAGCTTTCTTT
NA	TRBV4-1	TRBJ1-6	NA	CASSQEGVNSPLHF	TGCGCCAGCAGCCAAGAAGGGGTCAATTCACCCCTCCACTTT
TRBD1	TRBV9	TRBJ1-1	NA	CASSVRGSNTEAFF	TGTGCCAGCAGCGTCAGGGGGTCGAACACTGAAGCTTTCTTT
NA	TRBV5-1	TRBJ1-4	few	CASSLAATGNEKLFF	TGCGCCAGCAGCTTGGCCGCAACCGGGAATGAAAAACTGTTTTTT
TRBD2	TRBV4-2	TRBJ2-3	NA	CASSQDRGLAGVTQYF	TGTGCCAGCAGCCAAGATCGCGGACTAGCGGGAGTTACGCAGTATTTT
NA	TRBV9	TRBJ1-1	NA	CASSAPGGANTEAFF	TGTGCCAGCAGCGCCCCGGGGGGGGCGAACACTGAAGCTTTCTTT
NA	TRBV24-1	TRBJ2-1	NA	CATSDWGGLGEQFF	TGTGCCACCAGTGATTGGGGCGGATTGGGTGAACAGTTCTTC
TRBD2	TRBV28	TRBJ2-2	NA	CASGRAGRATGELFF	TGTGCCAGCGGGCGGGCAGGGAGGGCCACCGGGGAGCTGTTTTTT
TRBD2	TRBV5-1	TRBJ2-7	NA	CASRPGTSYEQYF	TGCGCCAGCAGGCCCGGGACTAGCTACGAGCAGTACTTC
NA	TRBV5-5	TRBJ1-6	NA	CASSTYDLGPNSPLHF	TGTGCCAGCAGCACCTACGACTTGGGGCCGAATTCACCCCTCCACTTT
NA	TRBV19	TRBJ1-3	NA	CASSIDSGSGNTIYF	TGTGCCAGTAGTATAGATTCGGGGTCTGGAAACACCATATATTTT
NA	TRBV11-3	TRBJ2-1	NA	CASSLFGGNYNEQFF	TGTGCCAGCAGCTTGTTTGGAGGGAACTACAATGAGCAGTTCTTC
NA	TRBV19	TRBJ1-5	NA	CASSRRQEPNQPQHF	TGTGCCAGTAGTAGGAGACAGGAGCCAAATCAGCCCCAGCATTTT
TRBD2	TRBV11-3	TRBJ2-5	NA	CASSFEGRAQYF	TGTGCCAGCAGCTTTGAGGGGAGGGCCCAGTACTTC
NA	TRBV19	TRBJ1-1	NA	CASQIQANTEAFF	TGTGCCAGCCAGATACAGGCGAACACTGAAGCTTTCTTT
NA	TRBV5-1	TRBJ2-3	NA	CASGRITQGLGTDTQYF	TGCGCCAGCGGCCGAATCACCCAGGGTCTAGGCACAGATACGCAGTATTTT
TRBD2	TRBV5-1	TRBJ2-7	NA	CASSLGTTYEQYF	TGCGCCAGCAGCTTAGGGACTACCTACGAGCAGTACTTC
TRBD1	TRBV5-1	TRBJ1-1	NA	CASGAQGRTEAFF	TGCGCCAGCGGGGCACAGGGGAGAACTGAAGCTTTCTTT
NA	TRBV2	TRBJ1-2	NA	CASRQGGVGYTF	TGTGCCAGCCGCCAAGGGGGTGTTGGCTACACCTTC
TRBD1	TRBV7-3	TRBJ1-2	few	CASSLTGGADYGYTF	TGTGCCAGCAGCTTGACAGGGGGCGCGGACTATGGCTACACCTTC
TRBD1	TRBV18	TRBJ1-2	NA	CASSLLGTGWNDYGYTF	TGTGCCAGCTCACTACTCGGGACAGGATGGAATGACTATGGCTACACCTTC
TRBD2	TRBV10-3	TRBJ2-3	few	CASSPQAGEKTDTQYF	TGTGCCTCTTCCCCCCAAGCGGGAGAAAAGACAGATACGCAGTATTTT
NA	TRBV10-1	TRBJ2-7	NA	CASSESGAKAYEQYF	TGCGCCAGCAGTGAGTCGGGGGCAAAGGCCTACGAGCAGTACTTC
TRBD1	TRBV12-3/TRBV12-4	TRBJ1-4	NA	CASSVRGREKLFF	TGTGCCAGCAGTGTCAGGGGGAGGGAAAAACTGTTTTTT
TRBD2	TRBV2	TRBJ2-7	NA	CASSGTSYLQYF	TGTGCCAGCAGTGGGACTAGCTATCTGCAGTACTTC
NA	TRBV11-2	TRBJ2-7	NA	CASRIPGVYEQYF	TGTGCCAGCAGGATTCCGGGGGTCTACGAGCAGTACTTC
NA	TRBV13	TRBJ1-2	few	CASSLGSGRGYGYTF	TGTGCCAGCAGCTTAGGTTCAGGGCGGGGCTATGGCTACACCTTC
NA	TRBV12-3/TRBV12-4	TRBJ1-3	NA	CASSLGGYTIYF	TGTGCCAGCAGCTTAGGCGGATACACCATATATTTT
NA	TRBV7-2	TRBJ2-3	NA	CASSLLRGLTDTQYF	TGTGCCAGCAGCTTATTGCGGGGGCTCACAGATACGCAGTATTTT
NA	TRBV15	TRBJ2-7	NA	CATSRGGRDTLYEQYF	TGTGCCACCAGCAGAGGAGGCCGGGACACCTTATACGAGCAGTACTTC
TRBD1	TRBV2	TRBJ2-5	few	CASGTPGGSETQYF	TGTGCCAGCGGGACACCAGGGGGCTCAGAGACCCAGTACTTC
TRBD1	TRBV5-1	TRBJ2-7	NA	CASRVETGVYEQYF	TGCGCCAGCCGAGTGGAGACAGGGGTTTACGAGCAGTACTTC
NA	TRBV14	TRBJ2-3	few	CASSKRLNLYTDTQYF	TGTGCCAGCAGCAAACGCTTGAATCTATACACAGATACGCAGTATTTT
TRBD2	TRBV19	TRBJ2-4	NA	CASSGGGLAMDIQYF	TGTGCCAGTAGCGGGGGCGGACTAGCGATGGACATTCAGTACTTC
TRBD2	TRBV5-1	TRBJ2-5	NA	CASSLAGTSGQETQYF	TGCGCCAGCAGCTTGGCCGGGACTAGCGGTCAAGAGACCCAGTACTTC
NA	TRBV24-1	TRBJ2-1	NA	CATSDWGRGEQFF	TGTGCCACCAGTGATTGGGGAAGGGGTGAGCAGTTCTTC
NA	TRBV28	TRBJ1-2	NA	CASSFVAWGANYGYTF	TGTGCCAGCAGTTTTGTCGCGTGGGGGGCTAACTATGGCTACACCTTC
NA	TRBV5-4	TRBJ2-3	NA	CASSPSTDTQYF	TGTGCCAGCAGCCCGAGCACAGATACGCAGTATTTT